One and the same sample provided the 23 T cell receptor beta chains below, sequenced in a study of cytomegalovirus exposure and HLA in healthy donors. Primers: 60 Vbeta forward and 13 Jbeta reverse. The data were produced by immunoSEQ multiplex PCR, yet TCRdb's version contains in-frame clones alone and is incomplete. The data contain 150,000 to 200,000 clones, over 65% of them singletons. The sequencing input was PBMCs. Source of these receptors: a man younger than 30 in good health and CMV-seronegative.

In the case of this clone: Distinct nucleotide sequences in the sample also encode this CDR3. CDR3 amino acids: CASSQGQGREKLFF. As DNA, the CDR3 is TGCGCCAGCAGCCAAGGGCAGGGTAGGGAAAAACTGTTTTTT. The chain carries TRBV4-3 and TRBJ1-4; D possibly corresponds to TRBD1 (5 bases). CDR3 length: 14 residues. The V end was cut by 1 base, the J end by 8 bases, with 11 bases between. Germline assignment: CDR1 LGHNA and CDR2 YSLEER.

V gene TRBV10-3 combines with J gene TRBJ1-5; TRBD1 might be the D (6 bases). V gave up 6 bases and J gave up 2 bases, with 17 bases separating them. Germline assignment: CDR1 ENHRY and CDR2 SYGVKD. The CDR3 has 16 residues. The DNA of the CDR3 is TGTGCCATCAGCCGGGAACAGGGTCGGGGCAATCAGCCCCAGCATTTT. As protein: CAISREQGRGNQPQHF.

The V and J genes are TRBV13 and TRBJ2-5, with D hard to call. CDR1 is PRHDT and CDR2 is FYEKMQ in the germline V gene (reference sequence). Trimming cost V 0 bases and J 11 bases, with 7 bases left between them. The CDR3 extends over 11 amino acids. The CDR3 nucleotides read TGTGCCAGCAGCTTAGGTGGAGAGCAGTACTTC. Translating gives CASSLGGEQYF.

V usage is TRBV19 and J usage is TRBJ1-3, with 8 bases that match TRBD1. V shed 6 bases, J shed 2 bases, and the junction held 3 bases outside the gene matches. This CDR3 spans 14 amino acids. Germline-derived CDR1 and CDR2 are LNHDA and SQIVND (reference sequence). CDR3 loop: CASRRQGTGNTIYF. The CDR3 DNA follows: TGTGCCAGTAGACGACAGGGGACTGGAAACACCATATATTTT.

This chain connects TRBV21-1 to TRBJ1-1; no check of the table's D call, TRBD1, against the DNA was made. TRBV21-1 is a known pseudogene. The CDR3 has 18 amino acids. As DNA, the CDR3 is TGTGCCAGCAGCAAATTTTACAGGGGGACTTGCATGAACACTGAAGCTTTCTTT. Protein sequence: CASSKFYRGTCMNTEAFF.

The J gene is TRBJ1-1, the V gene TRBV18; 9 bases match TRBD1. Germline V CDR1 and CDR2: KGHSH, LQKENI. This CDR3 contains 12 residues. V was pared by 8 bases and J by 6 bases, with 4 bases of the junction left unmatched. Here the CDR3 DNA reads TGTGCCAGCCGAACAGGGGGCCCTGAAGCTTTCTTT. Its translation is CASRTGGPEAFF. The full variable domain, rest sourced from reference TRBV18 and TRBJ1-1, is NAGVMQNPRHLVRRRGQEARLRCSPMKGHSHVYWYRQLPEEGLKFMVYLQKENIIDESGMPKERFSAEFPKEGPSILRIQQVVRGDSAAYFCASRTGGPEAFFGQGTRLTVV.

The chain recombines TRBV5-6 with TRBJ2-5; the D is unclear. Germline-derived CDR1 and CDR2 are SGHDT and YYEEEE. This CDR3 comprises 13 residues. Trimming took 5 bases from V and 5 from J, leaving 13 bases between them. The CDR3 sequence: CASRGPNGETQYF. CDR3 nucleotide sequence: TGTGCCAGCAGGGGCCCTAACGGTGAGACCCAGTACTTC.

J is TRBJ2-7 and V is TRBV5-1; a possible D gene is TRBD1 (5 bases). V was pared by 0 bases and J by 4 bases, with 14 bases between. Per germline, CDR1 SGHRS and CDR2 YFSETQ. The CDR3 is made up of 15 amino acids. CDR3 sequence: CASSLGWQGLYEQYF. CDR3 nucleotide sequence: TGCGCCAGCAGCTTGGGTTGGCAGGGCTTATACGAGCAGTACTTC.

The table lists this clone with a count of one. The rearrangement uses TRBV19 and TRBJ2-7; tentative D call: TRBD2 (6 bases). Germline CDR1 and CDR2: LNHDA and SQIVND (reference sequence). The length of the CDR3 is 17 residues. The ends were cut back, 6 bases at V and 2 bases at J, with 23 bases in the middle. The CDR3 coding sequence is TGTGCCAGTAGCAAATCTGGAGGCCTAGCGTCGACCTACGAGCAGTACTTC. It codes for CASSKSGGLASTYEQYF.

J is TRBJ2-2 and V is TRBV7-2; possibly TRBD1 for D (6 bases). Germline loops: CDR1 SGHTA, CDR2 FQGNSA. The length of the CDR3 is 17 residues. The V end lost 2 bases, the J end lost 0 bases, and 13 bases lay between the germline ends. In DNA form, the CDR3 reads TGTGCCAGCAGCTTACACCACAGGGTCACGAACACCGGGGAGCTGTTTTTT. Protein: CASSLHHRVTNTGELFF.

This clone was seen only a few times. CDR3: CAWSVVGLAGAYEQYF. As DNA, the CDR3 is TGTGCCTGGAGTGTCGTAGGGCTAGCGGGAGCCTACGAGCAGTACTTC. V and J are TRBV30 and TRBJ2-7; 10 nucleotides agree with TRBD2. The CDR3 is made up of 16 amino acids. V shed 0 bases and J 2 bases; nucleotides not matched to a gene: 7. The germline V gene encodes CDR1 GTSNPN and CDR2 SVGIG (reference sequence).

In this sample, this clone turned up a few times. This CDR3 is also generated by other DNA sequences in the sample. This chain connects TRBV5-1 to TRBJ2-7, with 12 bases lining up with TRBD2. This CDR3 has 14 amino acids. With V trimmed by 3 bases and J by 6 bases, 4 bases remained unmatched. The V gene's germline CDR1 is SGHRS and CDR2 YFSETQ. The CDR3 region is CASSSLAGGGEQYF. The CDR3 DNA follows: TGCGCCAGCAGCTCTCTAGCGGGAGGGGGCGAGCAGTACTTC.

DNA of the CDR3: TGTGCCAGCAGCCAAGGACTAGACTCCTACGAGCAGTACTTC. Encoded protein: CASSQGLDSYEQYF. V is TRBV7-8 and J is TRBJ2-7; 7 bases are shared with TRBD2. Losses at the gene ends were 5 bases for V and 0 bases for J; bases not matched to a gene: 4. CDR1 and CDR2 (germline): SGHVS, FQNEAQ. This CDR3 contains 14 residues.

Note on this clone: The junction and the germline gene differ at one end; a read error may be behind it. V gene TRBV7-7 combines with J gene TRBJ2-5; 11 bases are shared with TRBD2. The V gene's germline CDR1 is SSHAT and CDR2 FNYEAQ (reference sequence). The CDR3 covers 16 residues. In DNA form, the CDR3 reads TGTGCTAGCAGCCGTCTCGGGACTAGCGGACAAGAGACCCAGTACTTC. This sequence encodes CASSRLGTSGQETQYF.

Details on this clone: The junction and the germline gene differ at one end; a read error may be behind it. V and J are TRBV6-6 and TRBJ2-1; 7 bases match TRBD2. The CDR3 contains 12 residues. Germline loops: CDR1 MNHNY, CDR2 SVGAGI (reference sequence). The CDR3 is CASSYSDRTRIF. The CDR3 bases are TGTGCCAGCAGTTACTCGGACCGGACTAGGATCTTC.

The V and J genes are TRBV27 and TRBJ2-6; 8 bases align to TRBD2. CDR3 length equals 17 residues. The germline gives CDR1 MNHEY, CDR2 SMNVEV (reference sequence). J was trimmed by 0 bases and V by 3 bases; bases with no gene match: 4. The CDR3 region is CASSLGGGISGANVLTF. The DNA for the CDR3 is TGTGCCAGCAGTTTGGGCGGGGGGATCTCTGGGGCCAACGTCCTGACTTTC.

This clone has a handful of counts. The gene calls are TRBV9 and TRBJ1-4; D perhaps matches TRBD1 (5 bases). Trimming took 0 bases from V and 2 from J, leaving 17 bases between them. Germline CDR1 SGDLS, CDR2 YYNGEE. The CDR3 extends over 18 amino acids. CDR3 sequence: CASSVGLGALGTNEKLFF. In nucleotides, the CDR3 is TGTGCCAGCAGCGTAGGTCTTGGGGCTCTCGGCACTAATGAAAAACTGTTTTTT.

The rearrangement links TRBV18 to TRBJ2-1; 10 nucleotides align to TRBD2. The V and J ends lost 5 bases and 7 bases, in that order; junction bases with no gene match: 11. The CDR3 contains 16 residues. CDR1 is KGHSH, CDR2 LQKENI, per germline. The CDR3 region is CASSRILAGVGNEQFF. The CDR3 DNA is TGTGCCAGCTCAAGGATTCTAGCGGGAGTGGGAAATGAGCAGTTCTTC.

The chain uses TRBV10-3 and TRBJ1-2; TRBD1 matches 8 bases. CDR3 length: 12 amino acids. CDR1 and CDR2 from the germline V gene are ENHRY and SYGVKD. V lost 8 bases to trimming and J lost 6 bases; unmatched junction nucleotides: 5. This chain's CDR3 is CAISGGVHGYTF. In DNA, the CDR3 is TGTGCCATCTCAGGGGGCGTACATGGCTACACCTTC.

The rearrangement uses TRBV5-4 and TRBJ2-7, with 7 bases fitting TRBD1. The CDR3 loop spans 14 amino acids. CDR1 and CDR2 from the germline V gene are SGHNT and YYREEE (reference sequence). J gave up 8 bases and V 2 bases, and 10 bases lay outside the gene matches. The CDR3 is CASSFRDSFEQQYF. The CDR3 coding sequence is TGTGCCAGCAGCTTCCGGGACAGTTTCGAGCAGCAGTACTTC.

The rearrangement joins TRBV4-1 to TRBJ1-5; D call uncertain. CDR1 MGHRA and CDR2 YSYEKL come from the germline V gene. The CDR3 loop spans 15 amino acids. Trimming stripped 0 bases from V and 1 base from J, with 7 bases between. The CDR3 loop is CASSQDSRSNQPQHF. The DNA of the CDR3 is TGCGCCAGCAGCCAAGATTCGAGGAGCAATCAGCCCCAGCATTTT.

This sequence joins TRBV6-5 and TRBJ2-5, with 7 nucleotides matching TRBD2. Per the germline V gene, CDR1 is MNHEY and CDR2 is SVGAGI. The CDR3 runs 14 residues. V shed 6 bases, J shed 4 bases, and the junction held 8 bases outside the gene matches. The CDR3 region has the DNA TGTGCCAGCAGCTCCAGCGGGGCGAGAGAGACCCAGTACTTC. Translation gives CASSSSGARETQYF.

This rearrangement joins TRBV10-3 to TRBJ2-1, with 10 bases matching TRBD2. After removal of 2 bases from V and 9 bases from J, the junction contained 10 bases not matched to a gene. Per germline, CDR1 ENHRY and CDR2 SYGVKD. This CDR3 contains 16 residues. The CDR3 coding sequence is TGTGCCATCAGTGAGGCGGGACTAGCGCCGTTGGCTGAGCAGTTCTTC. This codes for CAISEAGLAPLAEQFF.